This T cell receptor beta chain appears in the sequencing data of a study of shared clonotypes between healthy human individuals. Overall study: The study used three CD4 naive, three CD4 memory, two CD8 naive and one CD8 memory plate per donor.

The method was immunoSEQ multiplex PCR; TCRdb's version includes in-frame clones alone and lacks a portion of them. The sample lists a few million clones; under 95% were seen once. Concerning this clone: Its antigen remains unknown.

Findings and limits, study-wide: Clonotypes which were not shared had lower generation probabilities than clonotypes that all four donors shared.

This CDR3 is built from 14 residues. Per the germline V gene, CDR1 is SGHRS and CDR2 is YFSETQ. V lost 0 bases to trimming and J lost 10 bases; unmatched junction nucleotides: 5. This rearrangement joins TRBV5-1 to TRBJ2-1; 9 bases agree with TRBD2. The origin of this receptor is a young man in good health. Some clones in this sample may be carry-over from other donors' samples. What was sequenced was naive CD4+ T cells from PBMCs. The subset here: CD45RA+ positively selected. In nucleotides, the CDR3 is TGCGCCAGCAGCTTGGTTAGCGGGAGCCAGGAGCAGTTCTTC. Its protein product is CASSLVSGSQEQFF. The variable domain in full, completed from reference TRBV5-1 and TRBJ2-1, reads KAGVTQTPRYLIKTRGQQVTLSCSPISGHRSVSWYQQTPGQGLQFLFEYFSETQRNKGNFPGRFSGRQFSNSRSEMNVSTLELGDSALYLCASSLVSGSQEQFFGPGTRLTVL.